These 21 T cell receptor beta chains came from one sample sequenced in a study of blood T cell repertoires in COVID-19. Data came from immunoSEQ multiplex PCR; TCRdb stores just in-frame clones and leaves some out. The data show a few hundred thousand clones, with around 90% seen just once and 3% held by the top ten. The sequencing sample was made of peripheral blood. Receptors originate from a man aged 18 to 29 with active or convalescent COVID-19.

This clone was detected only a few times. V is TRBV6-5 and J is TRBJ1-2, with TRBD1 matching over 9 bases. The CDR3 is made up of 13 amino acids. Germline lookup yields CDR1 MNHEY and CDR2 SVGAGI. With 6 bases clipped from V and 8 bases from J, the junction kept 7 bases outside the gene matches. The CDR3 nucleotides read TGTGCCAGCAGATTACCGGGACAGGGCGGCTACACCTTC. This gives the protein CASRLPGQGGYTF.

The chain carries TRBV29-1 and TRBJ2-1, with 10 bases identical to TRBD2. The CDR3 loop spans 13 amino acids. Looked up from germline, CDR1 is SQVTM and CDR2 is ANQGSEA. This CDR3 reads CTASGSQSYEQFF. The DNA for the CDR3 is TGCACGGCTAGCGGGAGCCAATCCTATGAGCAGTTCTTC.

The chain links TRBV7-8 to TRBJ1-3, with a possible D match to TRBD1 (6 bases). V lost 5 bases and J 1 base, leaving 12 bases between the germline ends. This CDR3 contains 15 residues. CDR1 is SGHVS and CDR2 is FQNEAQ in the germline V gene. The CDR3, as DNA: TGTGCCAGCAGCACTACAGGGTATTCTGGAAACACCATATATTTT. Protein sequence: CASSTTGYSGNTIYF.

V is TRBV19 and J is TRBJ2-7, with 7 nucleotides matching TRBD2. The J segment lost 1 base and the V segment lost 3 bases, leaving 15 bases of the junction unmatched. The CDR3 is 18 residues long. Germline loops: CDR1 LNHDA, CDR2 SQIVND (reference sequence). CDR3 nucleotide sequence: TGTGCCAGTAGTATCCGGCCCCCGGACGTTAGCGGGTCCTACGAGCAGTACTTC. Translation: CASSIRPPDVSGSYEQYF.

This clone was picked up a small number of times. The rearrangement links TRBV29-1 to TRBJ1-6, with 8 positions matching TRBD1. The V and J ends lost 6 bases and 10 bases, in that order; junction bases with no gene match: 8. Germline V gives CDR1 SQVTM, CDR2 ANQGSEA. This CDR3 contains 13 residues. The CDR3 DNA reads TGCAGCGTCAAGGACAGGGTCGGATCACCCCTCCACTTT. It is translated as CSVKDRVGSPLHF.

The chain is built from TRBV5-1 and TRBJ2-1; weak D call: TRBD2 (5 bases). The V end was cut by 0 bases, the J end by 6 bases, with 16 bases between. From germline, CDR1 is SGHRS and CDR2 YFSETQ. This CDR3 has 16 residues. CDR3 protein: CASSLVLAAVSNEQFF. The CDR3 nucleotides are TGCGCCAGCAGCTTGGTTCTAGCCGCGGTCTCCAATGAGCAGTTCTTC.

V and J are TRBV2 and TRBJ1-1; tentative D call: TRBD1 (6 bases). The CDR3 contains 15 residues. V was trimmed by 8 bases and J by 3 bases, leaving 19 bases between them. CDR1 SNHLY and CDR2 FYNNEI come from the germline V gene. In DNA, the CDR3 is TGTGCCAGCGCAGGGGACGGACTCTTTCACACTGAAGCTTTCTTT. Translation gives CASAGDGLFHTEAFF. Combining the CDR3 with reference TRBV2 and TRBJ1-1 gives the whole variable domain EPEVTQTPSHQVTQMGQEVILRCVPISNHLYFYWYRQILGQKVEFLVSFYNNEISEKSEIFDDQFSVERPDGSNFTLKIRSTKLEDSAMYFCASAGDGLFHTEAFFGQGTRLTVV.

V is TRBV18 and J is TRBJ2-3; TRBD2 matches at 9 bases. The CDR3 is 19 amino acids. Germline CDR1 is KGHSH and CDR2 is LQKENI. With V trimmed by 6 bases and J by 1 base, 17 bases remained unmatched. CDR3 sequence reads: CASSRAGSAGGTGTDTQYF. Written as DNA, the CDR3 is TGTGCCAGCTCTCGTGCCGGCAGCGCGGGAGGGACCGGCACAGATACGCAGTATTTT.

This chain joins TRBV5-4 and TRBJ2-1; TRBD1 matches at 10 bases. Germline V gives CDR1 SGHNT, CDR2 YYREEE (reference sequence). J lost 2 bases, V lost 2 bases, and 1 base had no gene match. The CDR3 has 15 amino acids. The CDR3 DNA sequence: TGTGCCAGCAGCTTTGGACAGGGGGCCTACAATGAGCAGTTCTTC. It specifies CASSFGQGAYNEQFF. Combining the CDR3 with reference TRBV5-4 and TRBJ2-1 gives the whole variable domain ETGVTQSPTHLIKTRGQQVTLRCSSQSGHNTVSWYQQALGQGPQFIFQYYREEENGRGNFPPRFSGLQFPNYSSELNVNALELDDSALYLCASSFGQGAYNEQFFGPGTRLTVL.

This chain links TRBV5-4 with TRBJ2-4, with TRBD2 matching 8 bases. Per the germline V gene, CDR1 is SGHNT and CDR2 is YYREEE (reference sequence). There are 14 residues in the CDR3. V lost 4 bases to trimming and J lost 6 bases; unmatched junction nucleotides: 6. The CDR3 sequence is CASSPGGPGNIQYF. Written as DNA, the CDR3 is TGTGCCAGCAGCCCGGGGGGGCCCGGAAACATTCAGTACTTC.

This chain joins TRBV10-3 and TRBJ2-3, with TRBD2 matching 14 bases. CDR1 is ENHRY and CDR2 is SYGVKD in the germline V gene. The CDR3 totals 17 residues. With V trimmed by 6 bases and J by 5 bases, 10 bases remained unmatched. The CDR3 reads CAIRNGTSGRGRDTQYF. In nucleotides, the CDR3 is TGTGCCATCAGGAATGGGACTAGCGGGAGAGGGAGAGATACGCAGTATTTT.

This chain joins TRBV19 and TRBJ2-3; tentative D call: TRBD2 (6 bases). CDR3 length: 14 amino acids. Germline CDR1 LNHDA, CDR2 SQIVND (reference sequence). Trimming took 3 bases from V and 1 from J, leaving 8 bases between them. The CDR3: CASSIGGRTDTQYF. In nucleotides, the CDR3 is TGTGCCAGTAGTATCGGAGGGCGCACAGATACGCAGTATTTT.

This rearrangement joins TRBV30 to TRBJ1-1, with 10 nucleotides matching TRBD1. V gave up 8 bases and J gave up 4 bases; unmatched junction bases: 4. CDR1 is GTSNPN, CDR2 SVGIG, per germline (reference sequence). The CDR3 runs 12 residues. The CDR3 spells CAMGQGLTEAFF. DNA of the CDR3: TGTGCCATGGGACAGGGGCTCACTGAAGCTTTCTTT.

The genes are TRBV5-4 and TRBJ2-3; 8 positions match TRBD2. The CDR3 has 15 amino acids. Trimming removed 4 bases from V and 1 base from J; junction bases left unmatched: 5. Germline lookup yields CDR1 SGHNT and CDR2 YYREEE (reference sequence). The CDR3, as DNA: TGTGCCAGCAGCCTGGCGGGAGGACGCACAGATACGCAGTATTTT. Its protein is CASSLAGGRTDTQYF.

V and J are TRBV2 and TRBJ2-3, with TRBD2 identical over 15 bases. The CDR3 runs to 19 residues. Germline V lookup: CDR1 SNHLY, CDR2 FYNNEI. J was trimmed by 1 base and V by 6 bases; bases with no gene match: 11. As DNA, the CDR3 is TGTGCCAGCAGGGGGACTAGCGGGGGGCTCAGAATACGCACAGATACGCAGTATTTT. Translation: CASRGTSGGLRIRTDTQYF.

The CDR3 sequence: CASSLLGQSGNTIYF. In DNA, the CDR3 is TGTGCCAGCAGCCTACTGGGACAGTCTGGAAACACCATATATTTT. The rearrangement joins TRBV21-1 to TRBJ1-3; whether TRBD1, the table's D call, matches the DNA was not checked. TRBV21-1 is described as a pseudogene. This CDR3 contains 15 residues.

Worth noting for this clone: At one end, the junction sequence differs from germline, possibly due to a read error. The J gene is TRBJ2-1, the V gene TRBV7-7; D is perhaps TRBD2 (5 bases). This CDR3 contains 15 residues. Germline V gene lookup returns CDR1 SSHAT and CDR2 FNYEAQ (reference sequence). CDR3 protein: CASSPPGVGTNEQFF. DNA for the CDR3: TGTGCTAGCAGCCCCCCCGGGGTGGGAACCAATGAGCAGTTCTTC.

The chain combines TRBV28 with TRBJ1-5, with TRBD1 matching 7 bases. Germline CDR1 reads MDHEN; CDR2 reads SYDVKM. After removal of 5 bases from V and 3 bases from J, the junction contained 7 bases not matched to a gene. The CDR3 spans 15 residues. CDR3 sequence (DNA): TGTGCCAGCAGTGGCTACAGGGGCTCCAATCAGCCCCAGCATTTT. Translation gives CASSGYRGSNQPQHF.

The rearrangement joins TRBV30 to TRBJ1-2; 8 bases are shared with TRBD1. This CDR3 has 15 residues. The V segment lost 4 bases and the J segment 2 bases; nucleotides outside the gene matches: 9. The V gene's germline CDR1 is GTSNPN and CDR2 SVGIG (reference sequence). The CDR3 nucleotides are TGTGCCTGGATCCACCCACAGGGGGAGAACTATGGCTACACCTTC. It is translated as CAWIHPQGENYGYTF.

J is TRBJ2-3 and V is TRBV5-1; 13 nucleotides align to TRBD2. The V gene's germline CDR1 is SGHRS and CDR2 YFSETQ. This CDR3 has 18 residues. With 4 bases clipped from V and 2 bases from J, the junction kept 10 bases outside the gene matches. The chain's CDR3 is CASSPGLAGAPFTDTQYF. The CDR3 DNA sequence: TGCGCCAGCAGCCCCGGACTAGCGGGGGCCCCGTTCACAGATACGCAGTATTTT.

This CDR3 reads CASRAGLAGGQGTQYF. The CDR3 nucleotides are TGTGCCAGCAGGGCCGGACTAGCGGGGGGGCAAGGTACGCAGTATTTT. V is TRBV27 and J is TRBJ2-3, with 15 bases lining up with TRBD2. The length of the CDR3 is 16 residues. Germline V gives CDR1 MNHEY, CDR2 SMNVEV (reference sequence). V was pared by 6 bases and J by 8 bases, with 9 bases of the junction left unmatched.